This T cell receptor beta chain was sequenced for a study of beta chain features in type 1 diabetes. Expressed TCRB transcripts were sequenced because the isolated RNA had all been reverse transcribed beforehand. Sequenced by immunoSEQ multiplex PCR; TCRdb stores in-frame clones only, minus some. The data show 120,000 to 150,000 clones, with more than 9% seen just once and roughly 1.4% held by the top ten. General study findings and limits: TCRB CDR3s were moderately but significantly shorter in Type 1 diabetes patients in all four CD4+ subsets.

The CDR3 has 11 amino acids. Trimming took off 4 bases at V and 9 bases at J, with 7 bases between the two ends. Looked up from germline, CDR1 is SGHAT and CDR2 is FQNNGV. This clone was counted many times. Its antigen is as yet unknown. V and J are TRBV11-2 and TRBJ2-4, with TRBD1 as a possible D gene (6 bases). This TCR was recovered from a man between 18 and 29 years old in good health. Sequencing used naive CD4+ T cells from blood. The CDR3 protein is CASSSRGIQYF. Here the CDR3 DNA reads TGTGCCAGCAGCTCCAGGGGCATTCAGTACTTC.